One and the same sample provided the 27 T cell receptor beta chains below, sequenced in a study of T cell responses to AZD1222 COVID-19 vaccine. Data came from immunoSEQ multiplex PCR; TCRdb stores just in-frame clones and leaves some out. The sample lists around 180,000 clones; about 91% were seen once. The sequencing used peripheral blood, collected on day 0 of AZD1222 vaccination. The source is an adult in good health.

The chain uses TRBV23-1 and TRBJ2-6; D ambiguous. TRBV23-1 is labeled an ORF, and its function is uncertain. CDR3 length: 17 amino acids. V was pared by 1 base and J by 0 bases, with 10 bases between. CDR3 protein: CASSQWALNSGANVLTF. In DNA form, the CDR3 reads TGCGCCAGCAGTCAATGGGCCTTGAACTCTGGGGCCAACGTCCTGACTTTC.

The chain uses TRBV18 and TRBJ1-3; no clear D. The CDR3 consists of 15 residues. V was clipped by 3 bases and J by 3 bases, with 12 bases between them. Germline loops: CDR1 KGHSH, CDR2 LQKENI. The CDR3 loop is CASSPEQRDGNTIYF. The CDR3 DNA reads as TGTGCCAGCTCACCCGAGCAACGGGATGGAAACACCATATATTTT.

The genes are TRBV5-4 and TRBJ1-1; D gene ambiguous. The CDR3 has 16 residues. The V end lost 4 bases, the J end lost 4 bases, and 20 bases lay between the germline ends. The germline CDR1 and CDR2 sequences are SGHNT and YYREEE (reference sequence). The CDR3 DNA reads TGTGCCAGCAGCCCCCCCCCTCTGACGACGGGCACTGAAGCTTTCTTT. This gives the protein CASSPPPLTTGTEAFF.

The CDR3, as DNA: TGTGCCAGCAGCTTGGACAGGACCCCCGAGCAGTACTTC. It is translated as CASSLDRTPEQYF. The gene calls are TRBV5-4 and TRBJ2-7, with D perhaps matching TRBD1 (5 bases). Germline assignment: CDR1 SGHNT and CDR2 YYREEE (reference sequence). The CDR3 has 13 residues. Between the trimmed V and J ends, which lost 0 bases and 6 bases, there was a span of 10 bases.

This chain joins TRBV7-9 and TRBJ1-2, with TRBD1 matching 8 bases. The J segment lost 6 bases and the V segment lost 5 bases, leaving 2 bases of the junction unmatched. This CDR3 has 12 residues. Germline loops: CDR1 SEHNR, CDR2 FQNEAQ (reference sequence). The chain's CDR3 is CASSQTGDGYTF. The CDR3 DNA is TGTGCCAGCAGCCAGACAGGGGATGGCTACACCTTC.

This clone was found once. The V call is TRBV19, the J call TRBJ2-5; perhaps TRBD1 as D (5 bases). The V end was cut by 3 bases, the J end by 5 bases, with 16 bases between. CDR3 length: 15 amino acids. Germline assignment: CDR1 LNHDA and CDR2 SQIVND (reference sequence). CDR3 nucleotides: TGTGCCAGTAGTATCGTAGGTGCAGGGCGGGAGACCCAGTACTTC. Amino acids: CASSIVGAGRETQYF. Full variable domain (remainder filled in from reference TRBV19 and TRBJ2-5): DGGITQSPKYLFRKEGQNVTLSCEQNLNHDAMYWYRQDPGQGLRLIYYSQIVNDFQKGDIAEGYSVSREKKESFPLTVTSAQKNPTAFYLCASSIVGAGRETQYFGPGTRLLVL.

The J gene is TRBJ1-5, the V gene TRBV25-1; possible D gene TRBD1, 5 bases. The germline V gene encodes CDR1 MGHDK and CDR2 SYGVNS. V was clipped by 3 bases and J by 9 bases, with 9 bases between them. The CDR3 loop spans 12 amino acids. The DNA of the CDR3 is TGTGCCAGCAGTGAGGGGGTGTCGCCCCAGCATTTT. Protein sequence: CASSEGVSPQHF.

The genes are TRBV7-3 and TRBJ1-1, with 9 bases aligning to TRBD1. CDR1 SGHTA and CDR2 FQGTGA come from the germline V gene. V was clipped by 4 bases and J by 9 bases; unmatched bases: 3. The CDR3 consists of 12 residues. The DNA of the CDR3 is TGTGCCAGCAGCTCAGGACAGGGGAAAGCTTTCTTT. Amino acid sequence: CASSSGQGKAFF. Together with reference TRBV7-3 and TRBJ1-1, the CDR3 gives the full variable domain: GAGVSQTPSNKVTEKGKYVELRCDPISGHTALYWYRQSLGQGPEFLIYFQGTGAADDSGLPNDRFFAVRPEGSVSTLKIQRTERGDSAVYLCASSSGQGKAFFGQGTRLTVV.

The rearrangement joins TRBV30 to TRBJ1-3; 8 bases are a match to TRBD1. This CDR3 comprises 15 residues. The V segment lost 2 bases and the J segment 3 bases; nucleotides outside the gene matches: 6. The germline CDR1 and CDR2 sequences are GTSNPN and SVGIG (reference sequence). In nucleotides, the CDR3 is TGTGCCTGGAGTTCACTGGACAGGGTTGGAAACACCATATATTTT. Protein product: CAWSSLDRVGNTIYF.

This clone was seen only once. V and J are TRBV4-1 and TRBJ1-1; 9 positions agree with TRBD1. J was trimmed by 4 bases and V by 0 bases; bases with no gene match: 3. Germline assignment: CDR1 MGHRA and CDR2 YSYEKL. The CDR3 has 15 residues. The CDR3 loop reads CASSQDRDRVTEAFF. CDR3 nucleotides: TGCGCCAGCAGCCAAGACCGGGACAGGGTCACTGAAGCTTTCTTT.

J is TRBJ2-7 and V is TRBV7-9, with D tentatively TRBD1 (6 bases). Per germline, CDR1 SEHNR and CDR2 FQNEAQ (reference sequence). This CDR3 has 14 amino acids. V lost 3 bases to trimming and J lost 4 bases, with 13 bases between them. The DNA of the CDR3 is TGTGCCAGCAGCTTCCAGGGGTTAGTATACGAGCAGTACTTC. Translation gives CASSFQGLVYEQYF.

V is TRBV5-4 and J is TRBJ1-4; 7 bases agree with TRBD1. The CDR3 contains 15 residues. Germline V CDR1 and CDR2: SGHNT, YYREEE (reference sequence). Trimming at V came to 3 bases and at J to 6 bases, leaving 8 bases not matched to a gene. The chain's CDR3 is CASSWISGGHEKLFF. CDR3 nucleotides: TGTGCCAGCAGCTGGATCTCAGGGGGTCATGAAAAACTGTTTTTT.

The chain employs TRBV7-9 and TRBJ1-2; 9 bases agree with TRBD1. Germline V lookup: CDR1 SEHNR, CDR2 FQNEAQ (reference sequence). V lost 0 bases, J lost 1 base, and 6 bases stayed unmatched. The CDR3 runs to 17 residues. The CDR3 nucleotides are TGTGCCAGCAGCTTAGCCACAGGGGGCGGCAGTAACTATGGCTACACCTTC. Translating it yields CASSLATGGGSNYGYTF.

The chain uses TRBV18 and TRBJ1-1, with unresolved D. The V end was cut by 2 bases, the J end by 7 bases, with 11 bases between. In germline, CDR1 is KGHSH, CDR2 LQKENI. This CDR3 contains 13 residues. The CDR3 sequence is CASSPSGRSEAFF. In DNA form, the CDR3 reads TGTGCCAGCTCACCATCCGGAAGGAGTGAAGCTTTCTTT.

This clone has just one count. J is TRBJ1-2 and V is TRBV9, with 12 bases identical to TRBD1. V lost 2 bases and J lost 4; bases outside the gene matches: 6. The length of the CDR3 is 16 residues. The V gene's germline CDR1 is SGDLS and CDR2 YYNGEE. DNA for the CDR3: TGTGCCAGCAGCGTGGGGACAGGGGGCGCGAGCTATGGCTACACCTTC. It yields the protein CASSVGTGGASYGYTF.

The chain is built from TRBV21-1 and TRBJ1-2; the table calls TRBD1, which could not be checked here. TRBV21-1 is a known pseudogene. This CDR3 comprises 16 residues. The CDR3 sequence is CASSKDTGPRDYGYTF. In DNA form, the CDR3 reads TGTGCCAGCAGCAAGGATACAGGGCCAAGGGACTATGGCTACACCTTC.

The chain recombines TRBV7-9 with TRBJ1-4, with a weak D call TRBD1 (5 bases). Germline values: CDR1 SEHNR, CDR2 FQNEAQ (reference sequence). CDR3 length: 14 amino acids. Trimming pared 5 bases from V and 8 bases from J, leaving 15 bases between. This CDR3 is CASSAMLGAEKLFF. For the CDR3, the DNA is TGTGCCAGCAGCGCTATGCTAGGGGCGGAAAAACTGTTTTTT.

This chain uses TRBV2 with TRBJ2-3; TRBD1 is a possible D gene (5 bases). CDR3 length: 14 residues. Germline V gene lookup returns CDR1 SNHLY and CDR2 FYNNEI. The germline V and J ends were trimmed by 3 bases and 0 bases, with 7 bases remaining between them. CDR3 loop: CASSEQGSTDTQYF. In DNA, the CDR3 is TGTGCCAGCAGTGAGCAGGGAAGCACAGATACGCAGTATTTT.

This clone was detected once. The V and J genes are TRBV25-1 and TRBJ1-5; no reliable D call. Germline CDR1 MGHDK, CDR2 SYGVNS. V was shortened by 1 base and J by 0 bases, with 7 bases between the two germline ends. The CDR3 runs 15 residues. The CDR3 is CASSESVSSNQPQHF. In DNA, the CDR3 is TGTGCCAGCAGTGAATCCGTAAGTAGCAATCAGCCCCAGCATTTT.

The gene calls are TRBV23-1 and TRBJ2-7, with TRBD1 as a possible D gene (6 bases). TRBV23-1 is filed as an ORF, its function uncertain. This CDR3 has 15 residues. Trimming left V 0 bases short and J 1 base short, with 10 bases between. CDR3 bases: TGCGCCAGCAGTCAATCTCAGGGGCTATCCTACGAGCAGTACTTC. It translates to CASSQSQGLSYEQYF.

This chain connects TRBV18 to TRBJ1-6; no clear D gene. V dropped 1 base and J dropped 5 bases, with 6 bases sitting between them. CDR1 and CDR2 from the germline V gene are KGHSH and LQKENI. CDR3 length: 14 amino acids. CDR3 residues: CASSPRADNSPLHF. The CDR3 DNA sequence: TGTGCCAGCTCACCACGAGCCGATAATTCACCCCTCCACTTT.

CDR3 DNA: TGTGCCAGCAGCCCAAATTGGGCAGATACGCAGTATTTT. As protein: CASSPNWADTQYF. V is TRBV14 and J is TRBJ2-3, with unresolved D. Germline values: CDR1 SGHDN, CDR2 FVKESK. V shed 4 bases and J shed 4 bases, with 9 bases lying between them. The length of the CDR3 is 13 residues. Filled out from reference TRBV14 and TRBJ2-3, the complete variable domain reads EAGVTQFPSHSVIEKGQTVTLRCDPISGHDNLYWYRRVMGKEIKFLLHFVKESKQDESGMPNNRFLAERTGGTYSTLKVQPAELEDSGVYFCASSPNWADTQYFGPGTRLTVL.

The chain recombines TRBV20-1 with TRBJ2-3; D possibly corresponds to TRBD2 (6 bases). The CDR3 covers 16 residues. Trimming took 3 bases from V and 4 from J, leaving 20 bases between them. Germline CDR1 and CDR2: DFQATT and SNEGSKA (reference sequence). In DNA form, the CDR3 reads TGCAGTGCTAGTCCCCTCTGGAGGGGAAGCCCAGATACGCAGTATTTT. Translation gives CSASPLWRGSPDTQYF.

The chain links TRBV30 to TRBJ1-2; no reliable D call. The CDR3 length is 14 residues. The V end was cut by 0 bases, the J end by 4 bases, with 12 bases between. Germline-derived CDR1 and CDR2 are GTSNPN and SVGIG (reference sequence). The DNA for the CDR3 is TGTGCCTGGAGTGTTGGGCAGGAGACCTATGGCTACACCTTC. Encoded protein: CAWSVGQETYGYTF.

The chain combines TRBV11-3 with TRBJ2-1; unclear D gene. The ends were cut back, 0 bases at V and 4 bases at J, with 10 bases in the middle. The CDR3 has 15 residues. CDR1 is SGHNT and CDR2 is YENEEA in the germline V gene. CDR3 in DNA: TGTGCCAGCAGCTTAGACAGTGGTTCTTACAATGAGCAGTTCTTC. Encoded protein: CASSLDSGSYNEQFF.

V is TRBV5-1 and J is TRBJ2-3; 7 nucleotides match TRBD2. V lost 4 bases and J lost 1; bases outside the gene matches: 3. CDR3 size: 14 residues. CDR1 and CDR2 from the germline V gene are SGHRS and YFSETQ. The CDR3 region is CASSGGLGTDTQYF. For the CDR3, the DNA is TGCGCCAGCAGCGGCGGACTAGGCACAGATACGCAGTATTTT.

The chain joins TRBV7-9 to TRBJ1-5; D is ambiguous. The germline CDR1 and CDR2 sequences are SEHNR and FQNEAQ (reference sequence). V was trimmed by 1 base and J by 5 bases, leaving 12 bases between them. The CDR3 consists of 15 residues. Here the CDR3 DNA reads TGTGCCAGCAGCTTAGGAAGGTCTGAGGATCAGCCCCAGCATTTT. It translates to CASSLGRSEDQPQHF.